This entry is about one T cell receptor (beta chain). Its antigen is unidentified. TCR alpha and beta CDR3 regions were amplified from RNA using iRepertoire nested multiplex PCR. Tissue mRNA or PBMC total RNA, roughly 100-400 ng, went into one-step reverse transcription and amplification. TCRdb re-analysed the multiplex PCR reads in MiXCR, keeping a single row per CDR3 protein. The sample holds 100,000 to 150,000 distinct CDR3 sequences, about 25% seen once. The sample belongs to a study of glioma-infiltrating T cells. The study's findings and limits: Tissue-blood divergence was below expectation in non-neoplastic patients, above in gliomas.

What was sequenced was glioma tissue, nonneoplastic brain tissue, or PBMCs (not recorded which). This TCR derives from a human donor with low-grade glioma or glioblastoma, undergoing nonglioma brain surgery, or in good health (not recorded which).

This CDR3 is CASSPDARRTASYGYTF. The DNA for the CDR3 is TGTGCCAGCTCACCAGACGCACGGCGGACAGCTTCCTATGGCTACACCTTC. The V and J genes are TRBV18 and TRBJ1-2, with D perhaps matching TRBD1 (6 bases). Germline lookup yields CDR1 KGHSH and CDR2 LQKENI. Trimming removed 2 bases at V and 4 bases at J, with 20 bases between. There are 17 residues in the CDR3.